This T cell receptor (beta chain) was profiled in a study of blood T cell repertoires in COVID-19. The overall study: Samples taken during acute and convalescent COVID-19 were collected in the United States, Italy and Spain.

As originally analysed: Scientists estimated how many nucleated cells there were by amplifying reference gene primers. Produced via immunoSEQ multiplex PCR; TCRdb's table is partial and in-frame only. V and J calls plus clone size are reproduced from that table; the DNA served to infer D and trimming. Here the sample spans roughly 330,000 clones, 86% being singletons. Germline V CDR1 and CDR2: LNHNV, YYDKDF (reference sequence). The CDR3 consists of 15 residues. V was trimmed by 3 bases and J by 2 bases, leaving 10 bases between them. Source material: PBMCs or T cells enriched from blood (not recorded which). This rearrangement joins TRBV15 to TRBJ2-2; D might be TRBD1 (5 bases). This TCR came from a young woman who had recovered from COVID-19. The CDR3 here is CATSSGGANTGELFF. CDR3 nucleotides: TGTGCCACCAGCAGTGGTGGGGCAAACACCGGGGAGCTGTTTTTT.